Sequencing of this T cell receptor beta chain was carried out in a study of patients and donors after allogeneic stem cell transplantation. TCRdb used MiXCR to reprocess the RT-PCR reads, holding one entry per CDR3 protein. The sample yields approximately 160,000 distinct CDR3 sequences, about a quarter seen once. Germline CDR1 ENHRY, CDR2 SYGVKD. V lost 5 bases and J lost 7; bases outside the gene matches: 2. The CDR3 loop spans 14 amino acids. The sample was blood, either unsorted or a sorted T cell fraction (not recorded which). The rearrangement joins TRBV10-3 to TRBJ2-1; 13 nucleotides match TRBD2. The sequence derives from a human donor who was either an allogeneic HSCT recipient or a stem cell or donor lymphocyte infusion donor (not recorded which). It is not recorded whose cells these are; they may come from a transplant donor. CDR3 DNA: TGTGCCATCAGTCCGGGACTAGCGGGAAATGAGCAGTTCTTC. It encodes CAISPGLAGNEQFF.